A selection of T cell receptor beta chains follows, all from one sample in a study of cytomegalovirus exposure and HLA in healthy donors. Clones were sequenced by immunoSEQ multiplex PCR, and TCRdb holds only the in-frame ones, with some missing. The sample carries about 190,000 clones, around 67% recorded once. Sequenced input: PBMCs. The receptors stem from a woman in her 30s in good health and CMV-seropositive. Each CDR3 is given with its conserved first and last residue. The order of the fields is D gene, J gene, V gene, clone size, CDR3 DNA, CDR3 protein. The D gene is left open where the match is weak. Expanded clones are given a class, and other clones once, few, many or no size at all.

D: TRBD2; J: TRBJ2-7; V: TRBV11-1; size: -; DNA: TGTGCCAGCAGCTTAGAGGGCGGGAGAGGCCACGAGCAGTACTTC; CDR3: CASSLEGGRGHEQYF
D: -; J: TRBJ1-2; V: TRBV5-1; size: -; DNA: TGCGCCAGCAGCGGGACGGGGGGTTTACCTGACTATGGCTACACCTTC; CDR3: CASSGTGGLPDYGYTF
D: -; J: TRBJ2-4; V: TRBV4-1; size: -; DNA: TGCGCCAGCAGCCAAGTCGTATCAGCTGCGGGCAAAAACATTCAGTACTTC; CDR3: CASSQVVSAAGKNIQYF
D: -; J: TRBJ1-2; V: TRBV5-8; size: once; DNA: TGTGCCAGCAGCCACGGGGTATCGCCCGGGGGCTACACCTTC; CDR3: CASSHGVSPGGYTF
D: TRBD1; J: TRBJ2-7; V: TRBV5-4; size: few; DNA: TGTGCCAGCAGCCCAGGACAGGACTCCTACGAGCAGTACTTC; CDR3: CASSPGQDSYEQYF
D: -; J: TRBJ1-1; V: TRBV7-9; size: -; DNA: TGTTCCAGCAGCTCCCTCGGAGCTGACAGGAACACTGAAGCTTTCTTT; CDR3: CSSSSLGADRNTEAFF
D: TRBD1; J: TRBJ1-2; V: TRBV27; size: once; DNA: TGTGCCAGCAGTTCCCCCTCGACAGGGACAGATGGCTACACCTTC; CDR3: CASSSPSTGTDGYTF
D: -; J: TRBJ2-7; V: TRBV7-9; size: few; DNA: TGTGCCAGCAGCCGCGCGGCAGGGTCCTACGAGCAGTACTTC; CDR3: CASSRAAGSYEQYF
D: -; J: TRBJ1-4; V: TRBV2; size: -; DNA: TGTGCCAGCAGAGACAGGTTAGGAAATGAAAAACTGTTTTTT; CDR3: CASRDRLGNEKLFF
D: -; J: TRBJ2-2; V: TRBV5-4; size: -; DNA: TGTGCCAGCACCCGGGGCACCGGGGAGCTGTTTTTT; CDR3: CASTRGTGELFF
D: TRBD1; J: TRBJ1-1; V: TRBV6-1; size: -; DNA: TGTGCCAGCAGGTTAACAGGGGCGGGGAGCACTGAAGCTTTCTTT; CDR3: CASRLTGAGSTEAFF
D: TRBD1; J: TRBJ1-1; V: TRBV7-9; size: -; DNA: TGTGCCAGCAGCTTAGGGACAGGGGCTGAAGCTTTCTTT; CDR3: CASSLGTGAEAFF
D: TRBD2; J: TRBJ2-1; V: TRBV7-9; size: few; DNA: TGTGCCAGCAGCTCACAGAAGGGACTAGCGGGAGTGAATGAGCAGTTCTTC; CDR3: CASSSQKGLAGVNEQFF
D: TRBD2; J: TRBJ2-1; V: TRBV15; size: -; DNA: TGTGCCACCAGCGCGGGAGGAGAATGGAATGAGCAGTTCTTC; CDR3: CATSAGGEWNEQFF
D: TRBD1; J: TRBJ1-4; V: TRBV15; size: -; DNA: TGTGCCACCAGCACATACAGGGGAACTAATGAAAAACTGTTTTTT; CDR3: CATSTYRGTNEKLFF
D: -; J: TRBJ2-3; V: TRBV5-1; size: -; DNA: TGCGCCAGCAGCGCGACCGGGTCTAGCACAGATACGCAGTATTTT; CDR3: CASSATGSSTDTQYF
D: TRBD2; J: TRBJ2-1; V: TRBV28; size: -; DNA: TGTGCCAGCAGTGACCCTCTAGCGGGAGGCTACAATGAGCAGTTCTTC; CDR3: CASSDPLAGGYNEQFF
D: TRBD1; J: TRBJ2-1; V: TRBV19; size: -; DNA: TGTGCCAGTAGTGTTGGGGACAGATACAATGAGCAGTTCTTC; CDR3: CASSVGDRYNEQFF
D: TRBD1; J: TRBJ1-5; V: TRBV19; size: once; DNA: TGTGCCAGTAGTATAGAGAGCGGGACAGGTTTCGGCCAGCCCCAGCATTTT; CDR3: CASSIESGTGFGQPQHF
D: -; J: TRBJ2-7; V: TRBV7-9; size: -; DNA: TGTGCCAGCAGCTTAGTAGTTCATCCTTACGAGCAGTACTTC; CDR3: CASSLVVHPYEQYF
D: TRBD1; J: TRBJ2-3; V: TRBV28; size: once; DNA: TGTGCCAGCAAAACAGGGGGCACAGATACGCAGTATTTT; CDR3: CASKTGGTDTQYF
D: TRBD2; J: TRBJ2-3; V: TRBV11-2; size: -; DNA: TGTGCCAGCAGCCCATGGGGGGGAGGCACAGATACGCAGTATTTT; CDR3: CASSPWGGGTDTQYF
D: TRBD1; J: TRBJ2-1; V: TRBV6-5; size: -; DNA: TGTGCCAGCAGTCCCGACAGGGGATCCTACAATGAGCAGTTCTTC; CDR3: CASSPDRGSYNEQFF
D: -; J: TRBJ2-2; V: TRBV6-4; size: -; DNA: TGTGCCAGCAGTGACTCTAGGGGGAGGAACACCGGGGAGCTGTTTTTT; CDR3: CASSDSRGRNTGELFF
D: -; J: TRBJ2-7; V: TRBV11-2; size: once; DNA: TGTGCCAGCAGCTTAGAAGGTGGGGCACATTACGAGCAGTACTTC; CDR3: CASSLEGGAHYEQYF
D: TRBD2; J: TRBJ2-7; V: TRBV18; size: -; DNA: TGTGCCAGCTCACCAGGGGTTCGCGGGAGCTCCTACGAGCAGTACTTC; CDR3: CASSPGVRGSSYEQYF
D: -; J: TRBJ1-5; V: TRBV6-6; size: once; DNA: TGTGCCAGCAGTTACTCAGGGGGTTATAATCAGCCCCAGCATTTT; CDR3: CASSYSGGYNQPQHF
D: TRBD2; J: TRBJ2-5; V: TRBV4-2; size: -; DNA: TGTGCCAGCAGCCAACCTATAGCGGGAGATGAGACCCAGTACTTC; CDR3: CASSQPIAGDETQYF
D: -; J: TRBJ1-1; V: TRBV5-4; size: -; DNA: TGTGCCAGCAGCTCCGGACAAGAAGCTTTCTTT; CDR3: CASSSGQEAFF
D: TRBD1; J: TRBJ2-7; V: TRBV19; size: -; DNA: TGTGCCAGTAGTGCGGGACAGGGGGGGAACGAGCAGTACTTC; CDR3: CASSAGQGGNEQYF
D: -; J: TRBJ2-5; V: TRBV4-2; size: -; DNA: TGTGCCAGCAGCCAAGAGGATGACAGACAACGGGAGACCCAGTACTTC; CDR3: CASSQEDDRQRETQYF
D: -; J: TRBJ2-7; V: TRBV5-4; size: -; DNA: TGTGCCACCACTGACTCCTACGAGCAGTACTTC; CDR3: CATTDSYEQYF
D: -; J: TRBJ2-5; V: TRBV27; size: -; DNA: TGTGCCAGCAGTTTATCCCCGGTGGTGGTAGAGACCCAGTACTTC; CDR3: CASSLSPVVVETQYF
D: TRBD1; J: TRBJ1-2; V: TRBV6-6; size: few; DNA: TGTGCCAGCAGTTACCACCCAGACAGGGTGGCCGTTGGCTACACCTTC; CDR3: CASSYHPDRVAVGYTF
D: TRBD2; J: TRBJ2-1; V: TRBV29-1; size: -; DNA: TGCAGCGTCCGACTAGCGGGAGTGGATGAGCAGTTCTTC; CDR3: CSVRLAGVDEQFF
D: -; J: TRBJ2-7; V: TRBV14; size: -; DNA: TGTGCCAGCAGCTATAGTATGAGCTCCTACGAGCAGTACTTC; CDR3: CASSYSMSSYEQYF
D: -; J: TRBJ1-1; V: TRBV2; size: few; DNA: TGTGCCAGCCACGACAGCGGGGGCACTGAAGCTTTCTTT; CDR3: CASHDSGGTEAFF
D: -; J: TRBJ2-3; V: TRBV28; size: -; DNA: TGTGCCAGCAGTTTTTGGGTGGGAGGGGGAGATACGCAGTATTTT; CDR3: CASSFWVGGGDTQYF
D: -; J: TRBJ2-3; V: TRBV27; size: -; DNA: TGTGCCAGCAGTTTACGGGGAAACACAGATACGCAGTATTTT; CDR3: CASSLRGNTDTQYF
D: -; J: TRBJ2-1; V: TRBV7-9; size: -; DNA: TGTGCCAGCAGCTTAGATGGTGGTCAGGGGAGAGGGTATGAGCAGTTCTTC; CDR3: CASSLDGGQGRGYEQFF
D: -; J: TRBJ2-3; V: TRBV6-1; size: few; DNA: TGTGCCAGCAGGGCCCGCACAGATACGCAGTATTTT; CDR3: CASRARTDTQYF
D: -; J: TRBJ2-5; V: TRBV5-6; size: -; DNA: TGTGCCAGCAGCTTGTTTAGCCCCGGTGAGGAGACCCAGTACTTC; CDR3: CASSLFSPGEETQYF
D: TRBD2; J: TRBJ2-7; V: TRBV28; size: -; DNA: TGTGCCAGCAGTTTATCTAATCTGGGAGGGCCTGGGTACTTC; CDR3: CASSLSNLGGPGYF
D: TRBD2; J: TRBJ2-1; V: TRBV28; size: -; DNA: TGTGCCAGCAGCGTAGCGGGAGAAGTCCACAATGAGCAGTTCTTC; CDR3: CASSVAGEVHNEQFF
D: -; J: TRBJ2-1; V: TRBV11-3; size: -; DNA: TGTGCCAGCAGCTTAGCCGGGTCACCTTACAATGAGCAGTTCTTC; CDR3: CASSLAGSPYNEQFF